This TCR beta chain comes out of a study of CD8 T cells in ankylosing spondylitis (dated by TCRdb to the late 2010s). The study in broad terms: T cell receptor beta repertoires were profiled in healthy donors and ankylosing spondylitis patients so that disease-linked TCR variants could be found. The full study cohort was made up of approximately 24 ankylosing spondylitis patients and 95 to 130 healthy donors. Samples of peripheral blood were taken, and for ankylosing spondylitis patients, synovial fluid was collected as well.

This clonotype was seen ten or more times. Its recognized antigen is unknown. No base qualities exist here, and no much larger clone lies one base off it. Overall study outcomes, separate from this receptor: Some motif variants were previously reported in synovial fluid and blood of reactive arthritis patients, suggesting common disease-initiation mechanisms. The disease-linked clones showed a CD8+ phenotype and occurred at relatively low frequencies in peripheral blood. The disease-linked clones were reported to be significantly enriched in matched synovial fluid samples from ankylosing spondylitis patients. Blood from ankylosing spondylitis patients appeared to be characterized by a TCR beta motif made up of under ten highly homologous amino acid variants.

The data were produced on an Illumina HiSeq 2500. Quantitative 5'-RACE with molecular barcodes was used to prepare TCR beta libraries. The authors processed their data as follows. To identify disease-linked TCR variants, a new computational method was used, one built on a probabilistic model of VDJ rearrangement. In TCRdb, the public reads were trimmed at Q25 with fastp and aligned with MiXCR, with productive beta chains retained. Rows merge per CDR3 protein into single entries with the most common DNA and genes. The V and J calls and clone size come from TCRdb's table, not from the authors' own analysis. Within this sample are some 250,000 distinct CDR3 sequences, with 20% to 30% of them counted one time only. Together, the top ten hold roughly 0.67% of the sample. Per the germline V gene, SQVTM is the CDR1 and ANQGSEA is the CDR2. Reading from cysteine to phenylalanine, the CDR3 counts 11 amino acids. Just the 33-base CDR3 DNA is kept, in frame starting at base 1.

The clonotype comes from a male donor with ankylosing spondylitis or in good health (not recorded which). The sample was blood, either unsorted or a sorted T cell fraction (not recorded which). The chain uses TRBV29-1 and TRBJ2-1; 9 bases in the middle match TRBD2. The CDR3: CSSGGYNEQFF. The DNA is as follows: TGCAGTAGCGGGGGCTACAATGAGCAGTTCTTC.